The clone carrying this T cell receptor beta chain has just a few counts. Its target is not known. The TCRbeta library was prepared with unique molecular identifiers. TCRdb passed the PCR reads through MiXCR, listing each CDR3 protein once. The table has about 110,000 distinct CDR3 sequences, approximately 10% seen once. This sample was included in a study of T-cell reconstitution after alpha-beta-depleted transplantation in children. Study conclusions and caveats: For some patients, TCRbeta diversity was high at day 60 because of recipient T cells and thymic progenitors that survived. In patients about two months after transplant, alpha-beta T cells reportedly arose from several hundred expanded graft clones. The main origin of T-cell counts and diversity one year after transplant was newly produced T cells.

The V end was cut by 3 bases, the J end by 5 bases, with 8 bases between. Germline assignment: CDR1 SGDLS and CDR2 YYNGEE. The CDR3 consists of 12 residues. This TCR derives from a boy younger than 10 with acute lymphoblastic leukemia, due to receive a stem cell transplant. The starting material was PBMCs, obtained before TCRalphabeta/CD19-depleted stem cell transplant. The chain couples TRBV9 to TRBJ2-5; D call uncertain. CDR3 protein: CASSGSTETQYF. CDR3 nucleotides: TGTGCCAGCAGCGGATCGACGGAGACCCAGTACTTC.